This entry lists 17 T cell receptor beta chains sequenced from one sample in a study of blood T cell repertoires in COVID-19. The repertoire was sequenced with immunoSEQ multiplex PCR; TCRdb's copy has only in-frame clones and lacks some. The sample lists about 42,000 clones; approximately 84% were seen once. Material for sequencing was peripheral blood. Source of these receptors: a woman aged 70-85 years in a cohort sampled during active COVID-19.

This sequence joins TRBV29-1 and TRBJ2-7, with no clear D. Germline values: CDR1 SQVTM, CDR2 ANQGSEA. V shed 5 bases and J shed 2 bases, with 16 bases lying between them. The length of the CDR3 is 14 residues. The CDR3 coding sequence is TGCAGCGTTTCCTCCTCAGGCAGCACCTACGAGCAGTACTTC. Residues: CSVSSSGSTYEQYF.

The rearrangement uses TRBV28 and TRBJ2-7; 9 bases match TRBD1. V trimming: 6 bases; J trimming: 12 bases; junction bases outside the gene matches: 12. This CDR3 has 13 residues. Per germline, CDR1 MDHEN and CDR2 SYDVKM. DNA for the CDR3: TGTGCCAGCAGCCTACCCCGGGACAGGGTGGGGTACTTC. It encodes CASSLPRDRVGYF.

The chain has TRBV5-1 and TRBJ1-2; D perhaps matches TRBD1 (6 bases). Between the trimmed V and J ends, which lost 0 bases and 2 bases, there was a span of 11 bases. CDR3 length equals 15 residues. Germline values: CDR1 SGHRS, CDR2 YFSETQ. CDR3 protein: CASSLGNTGNYGYTF. DNA of the CDR3: TGCGCCAGCAGCTTGGGGAATACAGGGAACTATGGCTACACCTTC.

This chain links TRBV18 with TRBJ1-5, with a weak D call TRBD1 (5 bases). Germline V gives CDR1 KGHSH, CDR2 LQKENI. This CDR3 is 17 amino acids long. Deletions cut 2 bases from V and 0 bases from J, with 14 bases between. Here the CDR3 DNA reads TGTGCCAGCTCACCATATTCCCAGGGATATAGCAATCAGCCCCAGCATTTT. This codes for CASSPYSQGYSNQPQHF.

This chain connects TRBV5-3 to TRBJ1-5, with 9 bases matching TRBD1. TRBV5-3 is recorded as an ORF, its role being uncertain. The CDR3 sequence is 19 residues long. V dropped 1 base and J dropped 1; count of bases not matched to a gene: 12. CDR3 in amino acids: CARSLRREQGAVSNQPQHF. CDR3 DNA: TGTGCCAGAAGCTTGAGGAGGGAACAGGGGGCGGTGAGCAATCAGCCCCAGCATTTT.

In its sample, this clone was seen once. The chain joins TRBV14 to TRBJ2-2; TRBD2 might be the D (5 bases). The CDR3 has 14 amino acids. The V gene lost 4 bases and the J gene lost 7 bases, with 13 bases spanning the gap. Germline V gives CDR1 SGHDN, CDR2 FVKESK. As DNA, the CDR3 is TGTGCCAGCAGCCGGAGCCGACTATTCGGGGAGCTGTTTTTT. Protein sequence: CASSRSRLFGELFF.

This chain links TRBV29-1 with TRBJ1-5, with D possibly TRBD1 on 6 matching bases. Germline V CDR1 and CDR2: SQVTM, ANQGSEA. The CDR3 runs to 15 residues. Between the trimmed V and J ends, which lost 5 bases and 0 bases, there was a span of 14 bases. The CDR3 spells CSVSTGLYSNQPQHF. Written as DNA, the CDR3 is TGCAGCGTTTCGACAGGCCTCTATAGCAATCAGCCCCAGCATTTT.

This clone showed up just once. V is TRBV6-1 and J is TRBJ1-2, with 7 bases aligning to TRBD1. The length of the CDR3 is 15 residues. Germline CDR1 and CDR2: MNHNS and SASEGT. The V and J ends lost 0 bases and 4 bases, in that order; junction bases with no gene match: 5. CDR3 in amino acids: CASSEATGLAYGYTF. CDR3 bases: TGTGCCAGCAGTGAAGCGACAGGGCTTGCCTATGGCTACACCTTC.

This chain connects TRBV13 to TRBJ1-4; D unclear. Germline V gene lookup returns CDR1 PRHDT and CDR2 FYEKMQ (reference sequence). The CDR3 sequence is 14 residues long. Trimming shortened V by 2 bases and J by 0 bases, and 4 bases separated the two germline ends. This CDR3 is CASSLRATNEKLFF. The DNA of the CDR3 is TGTGCCAGCAGCTTAAGAGCAACTAATGAAAAACTGTTTTTT.

V usage is TRBV30 and J usage is TRBJ2-7; 10 bases agree with TRBD1. Trimming removed 5 bases from V and 3 bases from J; junction bases left unmatched: 4. Germline V gene data show CDR1 as GTSNPN and CDR2 as SVGIG (reference sequence). The CDR3 has 13 residues. DNA for the CDR3: TGTGCCTGGGGGACAGGGGTGATCTACGAGCAGTACTTC. Translating gives CAWGTGVIYEQYF.

The genes are TRBV7-9 and TRBJ1-1; D remains ambiguous. Trimming removed 5 bases at V and 2 bases at J, with 12 bases between. Per germline, CDR1 SEHNR and CDR2 FQNEAQ (reference sequence). The CDR3 has 14 residues. In DNA, the CDR3 is TGTGCCAGCAGCCTTACGCAGGCTAACACTGAAGCTTTCTTT. It encodes CASSLTQANTEAFF.

This clone was counted only a few times. V usage is TRBV7-9 and J usage is TRBJ1-5; no clear D. Germline V lookup: CDR1 SEHNR, CDR2 FQNEAQ (reference sequence). This CDR3 comprises 14 residues. The V gene lost 0 bases and the J gene lost 8 bases, with 11 bases spanning the gap. The CDR3 bases are TGTGCCAGCAGCTTAGCGGTGGCCCTTGAGCCCCAGCATTTT. Translating gives CASSLAVALEPQHF. The variable domain in full, with the rest retrieved from reference TRBV7-9 and TRBJ1-5, is DTGVSQNPRHKITKRGQNVTFRCDPISEHNRLYWYRQTLGQGPEFLTYFQNEAQLEKSRLLSDRFSAERPKGSFSTLEIQRTEQGDSAMYLCASSLAVALEPQHFGDGTRLSIL.

This clone has just a few counts. This chain uses TRBV28 with TRBJ1-5; maybe TRBD1 (5 bases). This CDR3 spans 11 amino acids. The V end was cut by 10 bases, the J end by 6 bases, with 10 bases between. Germline lookup yields CDR1 MDHEN and CDR2 SYDVKM. The CDR3 DNA is TGTGCCACTGGGGCCCTTCAGCCCCAGCATTTT. Translated: CATGALQPQHF. Full variable domain (rest looked up from reference TRBV28 and TRBJ1-5): DVKVTQSSRYLVKRTGEKVFLECVQDMDHENMFWYRQDPGLGLRLIYFSYDVKMKEKGDIPEGYSVSREKKERFSLILESASTNQTSMYLCATGALQPQHFGDGTRLSIL.

This clone was seen just once. The chain joins TRBV11-3 to TRBJ2-1; D perhaps matches TRBD2 (6 bases). CDR3 length: 12 amino acids. V lost 8 bases to trimming and J lost 5 bases, with 10 bases between them. Per germline, CDR1 SGHNT and CDR2 YENEEA. The CDR3 nucleotides read TGTGCCAGCTCTAGCGCGAACAATGAGCAGTTCTTC. Protein: CASSSANNEQFF.

The chain carries TRBV4-3 and TRBJ2-7; tentative D call: TRBD1 (6 bases). V lost 0 bases and J 3 bases, leaving 15 bases between the germline ends. The CDR3 totals 16 residues. Germline V lookup: CDR1 LGHNA, CDR2 YSLEER. The CDR3: CASSQEQGPTYYEQYF. The CDR3 region has the DNA TGCGCCAGCAGCCAAGAACAGGGCCCGACTTACTACGAGCAGTACTTC.

The genes are TRBV28 and TRBJ2-1, with 8 nucleotides matching TRBD1. The V and J ends lost 5 bases and 12 bases, in that order; junction bases with no gene match: 15. Per the germline V gene, CDR1 is MDHEN and CDR2 is SYDVKM. The CDR3 length is 15 residues. The CDR3 loop is CASSQGPDRGRAQFF. CDR3 bases: TGTGCCAGCAGTCAAGGACCCGACAGGGGTAGGGCGCAGTTCTTC.

V is TRBV18 and J is TRBJ2-3; no definite D call. Per the germline V gene, CDR1 is KGHSH and CDR2 is LQKENI. The CDR3 runs 18 residues. Trimming took off 0 bases at V and 0 bases at J, with 16 bases between the two ends. CDR3 bases: TGTGCCAGCTCACCACCGCCGATTAGCTTTTTCAGCACAGATACGCAGTATTTT. Protein sequence: CASSPPPISFFSTDTQYF.